These 19 T cell receptor beta chains came from one sample sequenced in a study of response to subunit inactivated influenza vaccine. In TCRdb, the RT-PCR reads were re-called with MiXCR into one record per CDR3 protein. The sample has 650,000 to 800,000 distinct CDR3 sequences; approximately 18% are singletons. The sample in question was PBMCs from blood, obtained roughly 5 days after vaccination. These receptor sequences come from a man in his fifties who received an inactivated influenza vaccine.

Remarks on this clonotype: At one of its ends the junction is not consistent with the germline gene, which may arise from a read error. The chain employs TRBV6-1 and TRBJ1-5; 9 bases fit TRBD1. The CDR3 contains 16 residues. The V gene's germline CDR1 is MNHNS and CDR2 SASEGT. The CDR3 spells CASSGLPGQGDQAQHF. The CDR3 nucleotides read TGTGCCAGCAGTGGCCTACCGGGACAGGGCGATCAGGCCCAGCATTTT.

The chain employs TRBV7-9 and TRBJ2-1; D might be TRBD2 (5 bases). CDR3 size: 12 residues. Germline loops: CDR1 SEHNR, CDR2 FQNEAQ (reference sequence). Trimming stripped 3 bases from V and 7 bases from J, with 7 bases between. The chain's CDR3 is CASSFGENEQFF. The CDR3 DNA is TGTGCCAGCAGCTTCGGGGAAAATGAGCAGTTCTTC.

The J gene is TRBJ1-2, the V gene TRBV5-1; no firm D call. Germline V gives CDR1 SGHRS, CDR2 YFSETQ. V lost 2 bases, J lost 4 bases, and 9 bases lay in between. CDR3 length: 13 residues. This CDR3 reads CASSLMAAYGYTF. DNA for the CDR3: TGCGCCAGCAGCTTAATGGCGGCCTATGGCTACACCTTC.

This clonotype was seen only a few times. The chain uses TRBV20-1 and TRBJ2-3, with TRBD2 matching 14 bases. V was clipped by 2 bases and J by 0 bases; unmatched bases: 10. Germline V lookup: CDR1 DFQATT, CDR2 SNEGSKA (reference sequence). CDR3 length: 19 amino acids. CDR3 DNA sequence: TGCAGTGCTAGAATCCCGGGACTAGCGGGAGAGGGAAGCACAGATACGCAGTATTTT. It is translated as CSARIPGLAGEGSTDTQYF.

The chain is built from TRBV28 and TRBJ2-7; maybe TRBD1 (6 bases). Looked up from germline, CDR1 is MDHEN and CDR2 is SYDVKM. Deletions cut 2 bases from V and 3 bases from J, with 17 bases between. There are 16 residues in the CDR3. CDR3 in DNA: TGTGCCAGCAGTTTAGGGCAGGGGACGGGATACTACGAGCAGTACTTC. The encoded protein is CASSLGQGTGYYEQYF.

Only a few counts were recorded for this clonotype. CDR3: CASSLGNRPSGYTF. The CDR3 region has the DNA TGTGCCAGCAGCTTAGGAAACAGGCCCTCTGGCTACACCTTC. This sequence joins TRBV7-2 and TRBJ1-2; TRBD1 might be the D (5 bases). The germline V gene has CDR1 SGHTA and CDR2 FQGNSA. Trimming removed 1 base from V and 7 bases from J, with 13 bases in between. This CDR3 is built from 14 residues.

This clonotype was seen a few times. This sequence joins TRBV7-2 and TRBJ1-5; D not certain. The CDR3 extends over 12 amino acids. V lost 7 bases, J lost 7 bases, and 11 bases lay in between. Germline V gives CDR1 SGHTA, CDR2 FQGNSA. The CDR3 nucleotides are TGTGCCAGCAACATCCTGGGGCAGCCCCAGCATTTT. Residues: CASNILGQPQHF.

This clonotype was detected ten times or more. V gene TRBV15 combines with J gene TRBJ2-7; D call uncertain. CDR1 and CDR2 from the germline V gene are LNHNV and YYDKDF (reference sequence). CDR3 size: 13 residues. V was trimmed by 0 bases and J by 6 bases, leaving 9 bases between them. For the CDR3, the DNA is TGTGCCACCAGCAGAGACAAGCTGAGCGAGCAGTACTTC. It translates to CATSRDKLSEQYF.

This clonotype showed up many times. The chain carries TRBV12-3 or TRBV12-4 and TRBJ2-3; D remains ambiguous. This CDR3 is built from 12 residues. With 2 bases removed from V and 8 bases from J, the gap between germline ends came to 8 bases. CDR3 in DNA: TGTGCCAGCAGTTTAAAAGACGGTACGCAGTATTTT. Amino acid sequence: CASSLKDGTQYF.

This clonotype has only a few counts. This rearrangement joins TRBV20-1 to TRBJ1-2; the D is unclear. The V end lost 7 bases, the J end lost 4 bases, and 10 bases lay between the germline ends. The CDR3 is made up of 11 amino acids. Germline loops: CDR1 DFQATT, CDR2 SNEGSKA (reference sequence). The CDR3 DNA sequence: TGCAGTGACAGCCGTAGCTATGGCTACACCTTC. It specifies CSDSRSYGYTF.

The chain joins TRBV27 to TRBJ2-3; no reliable D call. CDR1 and CDR2 (germline): MNHEY, SMNVEV (reference sequence). The length of the CDR3 is 12 residues. Trimming stripped 5 bases from V and 8 bases from J, with 11 bases between. CDR3 sequence: CASSEDRSTQYF. The CDR3 nucleotides read TGTGCCAGCAGTGAGGACCGGAGTACGCAGTATTTT.

The CDR3 nucleotides are TGTGCCATCAGTGAAAACGGGAACACCGGGGAGCTGTTTTTT. Its protein product is CAISENGNTGELFF. The chain is built from TRBV10-3 and TRBJ2-2, with D hard to call. The V end lost 3 bases, the J end lost 1 base, and 6 bases lay between the germline ends. Germline-derived CDR1 and CDR2 are ENHRY and SYGVKD. This CDR3 region has 14 residues.

CDR3 DNA sequence: TGTGCCATCGGCCCCGGGACCGGTGAAGAGACCCAGTACTTC. As protein: CAIGPGTGEETQYF. The chain uses TRBV4-2 and TRBJ2-5; tentatively, D is TRBD1 or TRBD2 (5 bases each). CDR1 is LGHNA and CDR2 is YNFKEQ in the germline V gene. The CDR3 has 14 residues. With 10 bases removed from V and 3 bases from J, the gap between germline ends came to 18 bases.

At least ten counts were recorded for this clonotype. This rearrangement joins TRBV29-1 to TRBJ2-3; TRBD1 matches at 8 bases. This CDR3 contains 15 residues. The V and J ends lost 7 bases and 4 bases, in that order; junction bases with no gene match: 13. Germline-derived CDR1 and CDR2 are SQVTM and ANQGSEA. The CDR3 protein is CSAIGRTGSPDTQYF. The CDR3, as DNA: TGCAGCGCCATAGGAAGGACAGGGAGCCCAGATACGCAGTATTTT.

The chain carries TRBV4-3 and TRBJ2-7; 12 bases map to TRBD2. From germline, CDR1 is LGHNA and CDR2 YSLEER. The CDR3 covers 17 residues. The V segment lost 4 bases and the J segment 4 bases; nucleotides outside the gene matches: 11. Written as DNA, the CDR3 is TGCGCCAGCAGCCCCGGGACTAGCGGGTCCCCTACTTACGAGCAGTACTTC. Translating it yields CASSPGTSGSPTYEQYF.

This clonotype was counted only a few times. The chain carries TRBV6-1 and TRBJ2-1; a weak D match, TRBD2 (5 bases). The CDR3 is 15 residues long. Trimming removed 6 bases at V and 1 base at J, with 13 bases between. Germline V gene sequence: CDR1 MNHNS, CDR2 SASEGT. Written as DNA, the CDR3 is TGTGCCAGCAGCCCTGGACTCATATCCTACAATGAGCAGTTCTTC. Protein sequence: CASSPGLISYNEQFF.

The sample holds many counts of this clonotype. J is TRBJ2-1 and V is TRBV20-1; D is ambiguous. Per germline, CDR1 DFQATT and CDR2 SNEGSKA (reference sequence). With 3 bases removed from V and 4 bases from J, the gap between germline ends came to 4 bases. This CDR3 comprises 11 residues. CDR3 sequence reads: CSARLYNEQFF. In DNA form, the CDR3 reads TGCAGTGCTAGGTTGTACAATGAGCAGTTCTTC.

J is TRBJ1-2 and V is TRBV6-1; D possibly corresponds to TRBD1 (5 bases). The CDR3 spans 14 residues. Germline CDR1 is MNHNS and CDR2 is SASEGT. Trimming stripped 5 bases from V and 5 bases from J, with 15 bases between. The CDR3 is CASSLRTRGYGYTF. Written as DNA, the CDR3 is TGTGCCAGCAGTCTGCGGACAAGAGGGTATGGCTACACCTTC.

The chain links TRBV5-1 to TRBJ2-1; 8 bases align to TRBD2. The CDR3 is made up of 15 amino acids. After removal of 6 bases from V and 10 bases from J, the junction contained 15 bases not matched to a gene. Germline CDR1 SGHRS, CDR2 YFSETQ. CDR3 residues: CASTAGAGGPREQFF. CDR3 DNA: TGCGCCAGCACCGCAGGGGCGGGGGGCCCAAGGGAGCAGTTCTTC. Looking up the rest from reference TRBV5-1 and TRBJ2-1 gives the full variable domain: KAGVTQTPRYLIKTRGQQVTLSCSPISGHRSVSWYQQTPGQGLQFLFEYFSETQRNKGNFPGRFSGRQFSNSRSEMNVSTLELGDSALYLCASTAGAGGPREQFFGPGTRLTVL.